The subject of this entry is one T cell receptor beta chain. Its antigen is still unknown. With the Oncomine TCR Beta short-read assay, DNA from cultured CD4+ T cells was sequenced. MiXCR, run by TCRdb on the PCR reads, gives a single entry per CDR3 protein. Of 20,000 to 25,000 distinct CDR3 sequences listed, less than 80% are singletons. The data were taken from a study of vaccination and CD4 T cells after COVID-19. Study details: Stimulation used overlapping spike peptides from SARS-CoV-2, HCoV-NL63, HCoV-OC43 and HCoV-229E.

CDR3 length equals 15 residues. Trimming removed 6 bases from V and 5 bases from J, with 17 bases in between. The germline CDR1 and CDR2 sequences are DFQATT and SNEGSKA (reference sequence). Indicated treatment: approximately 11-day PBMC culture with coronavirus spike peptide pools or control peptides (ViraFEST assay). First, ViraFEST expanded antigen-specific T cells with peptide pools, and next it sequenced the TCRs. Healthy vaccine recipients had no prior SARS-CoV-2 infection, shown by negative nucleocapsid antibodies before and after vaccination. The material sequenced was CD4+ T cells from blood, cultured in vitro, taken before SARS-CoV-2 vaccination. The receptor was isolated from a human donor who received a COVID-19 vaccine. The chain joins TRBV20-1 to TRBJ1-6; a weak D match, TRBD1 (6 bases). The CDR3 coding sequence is TGCAGTGCCCGACGGGGGGCGGTGAATAATTCACCCCTCCACTTT. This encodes CSARRGAVNNSPLHF.